These 16 T cell receptor beta chains originate from one sample sequenced in a study of blood T cells in healthy people across ages. A sample-barcoded 5' primer and a J-beta primer mix were used in a second PCR of about 7 to 12 cycles. One entry per CDR3 protein results from TCRdb running MiXCR on the 5' RACE reads. The data show 1.5 million to 2 million distinct CDR3 sequences, 39% seen once. Material for sequencing was blood. The receptors come from a human donor in good health.

A remark on this clonotype: The junction shows a germline mismatch at one end, possibly a read error. CDR3 in DNA: TGTGCCAGCGGCCTAGTGGGGGGGGATGGCCACACCTTC. This encodes CASGLVGGDGHTF. This chain links TRBV7-2 with TRBJ1-2; D possibly corresponds to TRBD1 (5 bases). The CDR3 length is 13 residues. Germline loops: CDR1 SGHTA, CDR2 FQGNSA.

The chain uses TRBV11-2 and TRBJ2-5; D call uncertain. This CDR3 is built from 14 residues. CDR1 and CDR2 from the germline V gene are SGHAT and FQNNGV. With 4 bases removed from V and 7 bases from J, the gap between germline ends came to 16 bases. CDR3 protein: CASSSGELGWTQYF. As DNA, the CDR3 is TGTGCCAGCAGCTCCGGCGAGCTGGGGTGGACCCAGTACTTC.

This chain uses TRBV4-3 with TRBJ2-1; TRBD2 matches at 11 bases. V was clipped by 4 bases and J by 4 bases; unmatched bases: 6. The CDR3 is 16 residues long. Germline values: CDR1 LGHNA, CDR2 YSLEER. In nucleotides, the CDR3 is TGCGCCAGCAGCCTAAGGACTAGCGGGTTATACAATGAGCAGTTCTTC. This sequence encodes CASSLRTSGLYNEQFF.

The chain links TRBV2 to TRBJ2-5, with unresolved D. The end of the DNA fits TRBJ2-7 better, so the J call may be wrong. Germline CDR1 and CDR2: SNHLY and FYNNEI. CDR3 length: 15 residues. The CDR3 sequence is CASSVFPAGDYEQYF. The CDR3 DNA sequence: TGTGCCAGCAGTGTATTTCCGGCCGGTGACTACGAGCAGTACTTC.

With regard to this clonotype: An end of the junction does not agree with germline; a read error may underlie this. The rearrangement links TRBV2 to TRBJ2-7; D not resolved. The CDR3 length is 13 residues. Per the germline V gene, CDR1 is SNHLY and CDR2 is FYNNEI. As DNA, the CDR3 is TGTGCCAACAGTGAAGATATAGCCTACGAGCAGTACTTC. Encoded protein: CANSEDIAYEQYF.

In this sample, this clonotype turned up a few times. The chain recombines TRBV7-9 with TRBJ2-7; TRBD1 matches at 12 bases. This CDR3 comprises 17 residues. The trim removed 7 bases at V and 2 bases at J, leaving 12 bases unmatched. Germline CDR1 SEHNR, CDR2 FQNEAQ (reference sequence). The CDR3 DNA reads TGTGCCAGCACGGGACAGGGGGCCGTCGGATCCCCCTACGAGCAGTACTTC. Translation gives CASTGQGAVGSPYEQYF.

This clonotype came up a few times. Here the CDR3 DNA reads TGTGCCAGCTCCTATATGGGCTACACCTTC. Protein product: CASSYMGYTF. The V call is TRBV2, the J call TRBJ1-2; no firm D call. CDR1 is SNHLY and CDR2 is FYNNEI in the germline V gene. The V end was cut by 8 bases, the J end by 8 bases, with 9 bases between. The CDR3 covers 10 residues.

The chain carries TRBV9 and TRBJ2-7; 8 positions agree with TRBD1. CDR1 and CDR2 (germline): SGDLS, YYNGEE. CDR3 length equals 14 residues. After removal of 6 bases from V and 3 bases from J, the junction contained 8 bases not matched to a gene. The CDR3 DNA reads as TGTGCCAGCAACCCAGGGGGCTACCTCTACGAGCAGTACTTC. Amino acid sequence: CASNPGGYLYEQYF.

This clonotype was counted a few times. The chain uses TRBV29-1 and TRBJ2-1; 9 bases align to TRBD1. With V trimmed by 6 bases and J by 8 bases, 8 bases remained unmatched. From germline, CDR1 is SQVTM and CDR2 ANQGSEA. This CDR3 has 13 residues. Here the CDR3 DNA reads TGCAGCGTCTACGAACAGGGGGCCCATGAGCAGTTCTTC. Amino acids: CSVYEQGAHEQFF.

The V call is TRBV7-8, the J call TRBJ1-6, with 8 bases fitting TRBD1. This CDR3 is 16 amino acids long. V trimming: 4 bases; J trimming: 7 bases; junction bases outside the gene matches: 9. Germline V gives CDR1 SGHVS, CDR2 FQNEAQ. CDR3 amino acids: CASSYYQGAGNSPLHF. DNA for the CDR3: TGTGCCAGCAGCTACTATCAGGGGGCCGGGAATTCACCCCTCCACTTT.

On this clonotype itself: It may be a read error: a sequence one base away is much more abundant. This chain uses TRBV6-6 with TRBJ1-1; no definite D call. V was cut by 5 bases and J by 2 bases, with 12 bases left in between. The V gene's germline CDR1 is MNHNY and CDR2 SVGAGI (reference sequence). The CDR3 sequence is 14 residues long. The CDR3 spells CASSHNGGNTEAFF. The CDR3 bases are TGTGCCAGCAGTCACAACGGCGGCAACACTGAAGCTTTCTTT.

This clonotype was seen only a few times. This chain joins TRBV5-1 and TRBJ2-5; tentative D call: TRBD2 (5 bases). Trimming removed 4 bases from V and 5 bases from J, with 21 bases in between. Germline V gene lookup returns CDR1 SGHRS and CDR2 YFSETQ. This CDR3 contains 16 residues. As DNA, the CDR3 is TGCGCCAGCAGCCGGGCCGGTGAGGGATATTATGAGACCCAGTACTTC. As protein: CASSRAGEGYYETQYF.

The chain carries TRBV7-3 and TRBJ2-1; D uncertain. The length of the CDR3 is 9 residues. Per germline, CDR1 SGHTA and CDR2 FQGTGA. Trimming shortened V by 5 bases and J by 13 bases, and 6 bases separated the two germline ends. CDR3 residues: CASSLIQFF. CDR3 nucleotides: TGTGCCAGCAGCCTGATTCAGTTCTTC.

The V gene is TRBV7-8, the J gene TRBJ2-1, with D possibly being TRBD1 or TRBD2 (5 bases each). The V gene's germline CDR1 is SGHVS and CDR2 FQNEAQ. The CDR3 is made up of 18 amino acids. V lost 6 bases and J lost 1, with 22 bases in between. The CDR3: CASRTTRRGQGSYNEQFF. Written as DNA, the CDR3 is TGTGCCAGCAGGACCACCCGACGAGGGCAGGGTTCCTACAATGAGCAGTTCTTC.

This clonotype occurred a few times. This chain joins TRBV7-2 and TRBJ2-3, with D possibly called TRBD1 or TRBD2 (5 bases each). This CDR3 region has 16 residues. Per germline, CDR1 SGHTA and CDR2 FQGNSA. V lost 5 bases and J 0 bases, leaving 15 bases between the germline ends. The CDR3, as DNA: TGTGCCAGCAGCGTACTGGGACCGATGAGCACAGATACGCAGTATTTT. Protein sequence: CASSVLGPMSTDTQYF.

This clonotype has a handful of counts. The chain uses TRBV7-2 and TRBJ1-4; perhaps TRBD1 as D (5 bases). This CDR3 has 15 residues. From germline, CDR1 is SGHTA and CDR2 FQGNSA. Trimming took 5 bases from V and 6 from J, leaving 16 bases between them. The CDR3 DNA follows: TGTGCCAGCAGCCAACTGGGGGGTAGCTATGAAAAACTGTTTTTT. This gives the protein CASSQLGGSYEKLFF. Full variable domain (rest looked up from reference TRBV7-2 and TRBJ1-4): GAGVSQSPSNKVTEKGKDVELRCDPISGHTALYWYRQSLGQGLEFLIYFQGNSAPDKSGLPSDRFSAERTGGSVSTLTIQRTQQEDSAVYLCASSQLGGSYEKLFFGSGTQLSVL.